Presented here are 31 T cell receptor beta chains from one specimen sequenced in a study of T cell repertoires in cytomegalovirus infection. Each CDR3 protein is one row after TCRdb ran MiXCR on the reads. Of approximately 100,000 distinct CDR3 sequences in the sample, 23% were seen once. Material: CD8+ T cells from PBMCs. All receptors derive from a human donor in good health (CMV status not recorded). Some clones in this sample may be carry-over from other donors' samples.

The table lists this clonotype with many counts. The rearrangement links TRBV10-3 to TRBJ2-3; D remains unclear. The ends were cut back, 0 bases at V and 4 bases at J, with 2 bases in the middle. CDR1 and CDR2 from the germline V gene are ENHRY and SYGVKD. This CDR3 region has 12 residues. Here the CDR3 reads CAISESADTQYF. The CDR3 region has the DNA TGTGCCATCAGTGAGTCGGCAGATACGCAGTATTTT.

V is TRBV28 and J is TRBJ2-2, with 10 bases fitting TRBD1. The CDR3 covers 17 residues. The germline gives CDR1 MDHEN, CDR2 SYDVKM. Losses at the gene ends were 6 bases for V and 6 bases for J; bases not matched to a gene: 13. CDR3: CASRRMGEGQGPGELFF. The CDR3 DNA is TGTGCCAGCAGACGAATGGGGGAGGGACAGGGGCCCGGGGAGCTGTTTTTT.

The chain links TRBV12-3 or TRBV12-4 to TRBJ2-5; TRBD2 matches at 7 bases. V lost 4 bases to trimming and J lost 4 bases; unmatched junction nucleotides: 6. This CDR3 region has 14 residues. Here the CDR3 reads CASSSTGLGETQYF. The CDR3 DNA is TGTGCCAGCAGTTCGACCGGACTAGGAGAGACCCAGTACTTC.

There are many counts of this clonotype. This rearrangement joins TRBV29-1 to TRBJ1-2; D uncertain. V was shortened by 3 bases and J by 6 bases, with 14 bases between the two germline ends. The length of the CDR3 is 13 residues. The germline gives CDR1 SQVTM, CDR2 ANQGSEA. CDR3 nucleotide sequence: TGCAGCGTTGAGGCCCGGGTAGTCGATGGCTACACCTTC. Its translation: CSVEARVVDGYTF.

This chain joins TRBV30 and TRBJ1-2; maybe TRBD1 (5 bases). Between the trimmed V and J ends, which lost 2 bases and 8 bases, there was a span of 12 bases. The CDR3 length is 12 residues. From germline, CDR1 is GTSNPN and CDR2 SVGIG (reference sequence). The CDR3 sequence: CAWSRGLLGYTF. The CDR3 nucleotides read TGTGCCTGGAGTCGGGGCTTGTTGGGCTACACCTTC.

This clonotype was seen more than once but under ten times. V and J are TRBV7-2 and TRBJ1-1; D perhaps matches TRBD1 (5 bases). Germline V gene lookup returns CDR1 SGHTA and CDR2 FQGNSA. V was clipped by 9 bases and J by 3 bases, with 11 bases between them. This CDR3 spans 12 amino acids. In nucleotides, the CDR3 is TGTGCCAGTGGGGGATGGGACACTGAAGCTTTCTTT. The encoded protein is CASGGWDTEAFF.

This clonotype was counted at least ten times. This chain connects TRBV7-2 to TRBJ2-7; 12 bases fit TRBD2. This CDR3 contains 16 residues. Looked up from germline, CDR1 is SGHTA and CDR2 is FQGNSA. Losses at the gene ends were 5 bases for V and 2 bases for J; bases not matched to a gene: 7. In nucleotides, the CDR3 is TGTGCCAGCAGCAAAGTGACTAGCGGGAGTGCCTACGAGCAGTACTTC. Residues: CASSKVTSGSAYEQYF. Combining the CDR3 with reference TRBV7-2 and TRBJ2-7 gives the whole variable domain GAGVSQSPSNKVTEKGKDVELRCDPISGHTALYWYRQSLGQGLEFLIYFQGNSAPDKSGLPSDRFSAERTGGSVSTLTIQRTQQEDSAVYLCASSKVTSGSAYEQYFGPGTRLTVT.

The sample holds a few counts of this clonotype. The chain combines TRBV20-1 with TRBJ1-2; 9 bases are shared with TRBD1. CDR1 and CDR2 (germline): DFQATT, SNEGSKA (reference sequence). CDR3 length equals 14 residues. Trimming removed 2 bases from V and 4 bases from J; junction bases left unmatched: 5. For the CDR3, the DNA is TGCAGTGCTAGAAACAGGGGGCACTCCTATGGCTACACCTTC. It codes for CSARNRGHSYGYTF.

The sample holds many counts of this clonotype. The rearrangement joins TRBV7-9 to TRBJ1-1, with D possibly matching TRBD1 (5 bases). V shed 7 bases and J shed 0 bases, with 9 bases lying between them. This CDR3 contains 13 residues. Germline CDR1 SEHNR, CDR2 FQNEAQ (reference sequence). The CDR3 bases are TGTGCCAGCACAGGGTCCATGAACACTGAAGCTTTCTTT. Protein product: CASTGSMNTEAFF.

This clonotype has only a few counts. V is TRBV30 and J is TRBJ2-1, with 7 bases that match TRBD2. V shed 7 bases and J 6 bases; nucleotides not matched to a gene: 9. Germline CDR1 GTSNPN, CDR2 SVGIG (reference sequence). The CDR3 length is 13 residues. The CDR3 bases are TGTGCCTCCAGTGGCGGGAGAAGCAATGAGCAGTTCTTC. Its translation is CASSGGRSNEQFF.

On this clonotype: The junction departs from germline at one end; a sequencing error may be responsible. This chain joins TRBV18 and TRBJ1-5; D remains ambiguous. The V gene's germline CDR1 is KGHSH and CDR2 LQKENI. The CDR3 length is 15 residues. The CDR3 region has the DNA TGTGCCAGCTCGCCTGACGACATCTCCAATCAACCCCAGCATTTT. Translating it yields CASSPDDISNQPQHF.

This chain joins TRBV4-3 and TRBJ2-2; 10 bases fit TRBD1. With V trimmed by 4 bases and J by 6 bases, 5 bases remained unmatched. This CDR3 has 15 residues. The germline CDR1 and CDR2 sequences are LGHNA and YSLEER. CDR3 region: CASSPGQGVAGELFF. The CDR3 DNA reads as TGCGCCAGCAGCCCAGGACAGGGGGTTGCCGGGGAGCTGTTTTTT.

The chain employs TRBV23-1 and TRBJ2-7; no reliable D call. TRBV23-1 is assigned to the ORF class and has an uncertain function. V shed 1 base and J shed 4 bases, with 20 bases lying between them. The CDR3 length is 17 residues. The CDR3 reads CASSQYGDTDSKYEQYF. The CDR3 bases are TGCGCCAGCAGTCAATATGGCGACACCGACTCTAAATACGAGCAGTACTTC.

V and J are TRBV11-2 and TRBJ2-2, with 9 bases matching TRBD2. CDR1 and CDR2 (germline): SGHAT, FQNNGV. J lost 6 bases, V lost 3 bases, and 8 bases had no gene match. The CDR3 runs to 16 residues. CDR3 DNA sequence: TGTGCCAGCAGCTTCTTTATGGCGGGAGGGGCCGGGGAGCTGTTTTTT. Translating gives CASSFFMAGGAGELFF.

The chain combines TRBV4-3 with TRBJ1-1; 7 bases align to TRBD1. V dropped 3 bases and J dropped 11; count of bases not matched to a gene: 9. Germline V gives CDR1 LGHNA, CDR2 YSLEER. The length of the CDR3 is 13 residues. The CDR3 bases are TGCGCCAGCAGCCAGGCGACAGGGTGGTTTGCTTTCTTT. It codes for CASSQATGWFAFF.

This clonotype occurred many times. The rearrangement links TRBV7-8 to TRBJ1-4, with D perhaps TRBD1 (6 bases). The V gene lost 4 bases and the J gene lost 8 bases, with 14 bases spanning the gap. Germline V gene lookup returns CDR1 SGHVS and CDR2 FQNEAQ. The CDR3 sequence is 14 residues long. The CDR3 nucleotides read TGTGCCAGCAGCTCCCAGAGAAGGGGGGAAAAACTGTTTTTT. Its protein is CASSSQRRGEKLFF. Filled out from reference TRBV7-8 and TRBJ1-4, the complete variable domain reads GAGVSQSPRYKVAKRGQDVALRCDPISGHVSLFWYQQALGQGPEFLTYFQNEAQLDKSGLPSDRFFAERPEGSVSTLKIQRTQQEDSAVYLCASSSQRRGEKLFFGSGTQLSVL.

This clonotype was found a few times. This chain uses TRBV4-3 with TRBJ2-7, with a tentative D call TRBD1 (6 bases). CDR1 and CDR2 from the germline V gene are LGHNA and YSLEER. The CDR3 extends over 16 amino acids. V lost 0 bases and J 2 bases, leaving 14 bases between the germline ends. DNA for the CDR3: TGCGCCAGCAGCCAAGATCAGGGGACGGAGACCTACGAGCAGTACTTC. As protein: CASSQDQGTETYEQYF.

About this clonotype: At one boundary the junction diverges from the germline segment, which might be a read error. Here the CDR3 reads CTSSSGLNTGELFF. DNA for the CDR3: TGTACCAGCAGCTCCGGCTTAAACACCGGGGAGCTGTTTTTT. The chain joins TRBV13 to TRBJ2-2; D uncertain. Per the germline V gene, CDR1 is PRHDT and CDR2 is FYEKMQ (reference sequence). The CDR3 length is 14 residues.

CDR3 amino acids: CSARDSGRGNYGYTF. CDR3 DNA: TGCAGTGCTAGAGATTCGGGCAGGGGGAACTATGGCTACACCTTC. The rearrangement uses TRBV20-1 and TRBJ1-2, with TRBD1 identical over 7 bases. V lost 0 bases and J lost 2; bases outside the gene matches: 6. The CDR3 loop spans 15 amino acids. Germline CDR1 and CDR2: DFQATT and SNEGSKA (reference sequence).

CDR3 sequence (DNA): TGCAGTGGTACCGGGACGACCTACGAGCAGTACTTC. It specifies CSGTGTTYEQYF. The rearrangement links TRBV20-1 to TRBJ2-7; D is possibly TRBD1 or TRBD2 (5 bases each). The CDR3 is made up of 12 amino acids. V was pared by 7 bases and J by 2 bases, with 12 bases between. Germline CDR1 and CDR2: DFQATT and SNEGSKA (reference sequence).

The V and J genes are TRBV14 and TRBJ1-6, with 10 positions matching TRBD1. V was pared by 1 base and J by 8 bases, with 2 bases of the junction left unmatched. CDR1 is SGHDN and CDR2 is FVKESK in the germline V gene. The CDR3 totals 15 residues. CDR3 amino acids: CASSQAGTGDSPLHF. The CDR3 DNA follows: TGTGCCAGCAGCCAAGCTGGGACAGGGGATTCACCCCTCCACTTT.

This chain uses TRBV20-1 with TRBJ2-1; 11 bases are shared with TRBD2. CDR1 is DFQATT, CDR2 SNEGSKA, per germline (reference sequence). V dropped 1 base and J dropped 1; count of bases not matched to a gene: 3. This CDR3 has 16 residues. CDR3 DNA: TGCAGTGCTAGAGCACCTAGCGGGGGGTCCTACAATGAGCAGTTCTTC. It encodes CSARAPSGGSYNEQFF.

This clonotype was recorded a few times. The genes are TRBV14 and TRBJ1-2; unclear D gene. The CDR3 has 14 amino acids. Trimming removed 0 bases at V and 2 bases at J, with 7 bases between. Germline CDR1 and CDR2: SGHDN and FVKESK. Written as DNA, the CDR3 is TGTGCCAGCAGCCAAGAACCAGAGAACTATGGCTACACCTTC. This sequence encodes CASSQEPENYGYTF. Full variable domain (missing parts from reference TRBV14 and TRBJ1-2): EAGVTQFPSHSVIEKGQTVTLRCDPISGHDNLYWYRRVMGKEIKFLLHFVKESKQDESGMPNNRFLAERTGGTYSTLKVQPAELEDSGVYFCASSQEPENYGYTFGSGTRLTVV.

The rearrangement uses TRBV19 and TRBJ2-3; 8 bases align to TRBD2. CDR3 length: 13 residues. Germline V gene data show CDR1 as LNHDA and CDR2 as SQIVND (reference sequence). Trimming cost V 7 bases and J 5 bases; bases outside gene matches: 5. CDR3 in DNA: TGTGCCAGTACCCCCCTAGCGGGAGATACGCAGTATTTT. It specifies CASTPLAGDTQYF.

This sequence joins TRBV4-3 and TRBJ2-1; perhaps D is TRBD1 or TRBD2 (6 bases each). The V and J ends lost 0 bases and 7 bases respectively, with 25 bases between them. CDR3 size: 19 residues. Looked up from germline, CDR1 is LGHNA and CDR2 is YSLEER. The CDR3 spells CASSQELIAVGATGNEQFF. CDR3 nucleotides: TGCGCCAGCAGCCAAGAATTGATAGCGGTGGGGGCTACAGGGAATGAGCAGTTCTTC.

This clonotype was found a few times. The genes are TRBV7-9 and TRBJ2-1, with 8 bases matching TRBD2. The germline V gene has CDR1 SEHNR and CDR2 FQNEAQ (reference sequence). The CDR3 runs to 14 residues. The junction had 8 bases not matched to a gene; V was cut back by 5 bases and J by 8 bases. CDR3 DNA: TGTGCCAGCAGCCTGGGACTAGTATGGGATGAGCAGTTCTTC. Protein: CASSLGLVWDEQFF.

The V call is TRBV11-2, the J call TRBJ2-5; 13 nucleotides align to TRBD2. The CDR3 loop spans 19 amino acids. Trimming took 4 bases from V and 2 from J; bases not matched to a gene: 13. Germline V gene lookup returns CDR1 SGHAT and CDR2 FQNNGV. CDR3 coding DNA: TGTGCCAGCAGCTCCCAGGGGCGACTAGCGGGAGGCCAACAAGAGACCCAGTACTTC. Translated, it gives CASSSQGRLAGGQQETQYF.

This clonotype was counted at least ten times. The gene calls are TRBV27 and TRBJ1-6; 8 bases agree with TRBD1. This CDR3 has 15 residues. With V trimmed by 6 bases and J by 10 bases, 11 bases remained unmatched. Germline-derived CDR1 and CDR2 are MNHEY and SMNVEV (reference sequence). Here the CDR3 DNA reads TGTGCCAGCAGGAATCACCGGGACAGGCCGTCACCCCTCCACTTT. Its translation: CASRNHRDRPSPLHF.

The CDR3 nucleotides are TGTGCCAGCAGTCCCCCCGGGAGCGGGGAGACCCAGTACTTC. Translating gives CASSPPGSGETQYF. The rearrangement links TRBV28 to TRBJ2-5; D may be TRBD2 (6 bases). The germline V gene encodes CDR1 MDHEN and CDR2 SYDVKM. Deletions cut 5 bases from V and 5 bases from J, with 15 bases between. CDR3 length: 14 amino acids.

This clonotype was counted at least ten times. The chain recombines TRBV6-2 or TRBV6-3 with TRBJ2-1, with D perhaps TRBD2 (6 bases). This CDR3 spans 15 amino acids. Trimming stripped 6 bases from V and 6 bases from J, with 18 bases between. The germline CDR1 and CDR2 sequences are MNHEY and SVGEGT. CDR3 in DNA: TGTGCCAGCAGCGGTTCCGGGACTTCGGGCAATGAGCAGTTCTTC. Translation gives CASSGSGTSGNEQFF.

This clonotype is a singleton in its sample. The chain joins TRBV28 to TRBJ1-6; a weak D match, TRBD1 (6 bases). This CDR3 has 14 amino acids. Trimming stripped 2 bases from V and 10 bases from J, with 12 bases between. Germline CDR1 reads MDHEN; CDR2 reads SYDVKM. This CDR3 is CASSLVRGGSPLHF. CDR3 coding DNA: TGTGCCAGCAGTTTAGTCAGGGGTGGCTCACCCCTCCACTTT.